This T cell receptor (beta chain) was profiled in a study of blood T cell repertoires in COVID-19. Study details: There were acute and convalescent COVID-19 samples, and they came from the United States, Italy and Spain. PBMCs, B-cell-depleted T cells, or T cells provided the cDNA or gDNA that made up the material.

V dropped 2 bases and J dropped 6 bases, with 13 bases sitting between them. The germline CDR1 and CDR2 sequences are SGHNT and YENEEA. This CDR3 has 15 amino acids. The authors' processing: For nucleated cells, counts were estimated from reference gene primer amplification. Sequencing used immunoSEQ multiplex PCR; TCRdb keeps in-frame clones, though not all of them. V, J and clone size derive from that table, while D and trimming were established from the DNA sequence. The sample has approximately 230,000 clones; 87% are singletons. The receptor comes from a man in his late teens or twenties with active or convalescent COVID-19. The chain employs TRBV11-3 and TRBJ2-2; TRBD2 is a possible D gene (5 bases). What was sequenced was peripheral blood. CDR3 sequence: CASSLTETGSGELFF. CDR3 bases: TGTGCCAGCAGCTTAACAGAAACGGGGTCCGGGGAGCTGTTTTTT.